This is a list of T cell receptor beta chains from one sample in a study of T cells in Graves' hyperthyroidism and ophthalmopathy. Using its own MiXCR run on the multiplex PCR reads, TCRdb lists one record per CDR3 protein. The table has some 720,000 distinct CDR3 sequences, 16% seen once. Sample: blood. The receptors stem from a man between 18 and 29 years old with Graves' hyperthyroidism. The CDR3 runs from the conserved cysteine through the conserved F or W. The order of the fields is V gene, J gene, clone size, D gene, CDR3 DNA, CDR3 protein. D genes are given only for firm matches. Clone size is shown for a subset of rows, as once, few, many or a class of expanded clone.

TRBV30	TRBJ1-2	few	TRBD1	TGTGCCTGGAGTGCCCCAGGGGGCCCTAACTATGGCTACACCTTC	CAWSAPGGPNYGYTF
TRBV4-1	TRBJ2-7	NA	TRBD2	TGCGCCAGCAGCCCCTCCCGGACTAGGGCCTACGAGCAGTACTTC	CASSPSRTRAYEQYF
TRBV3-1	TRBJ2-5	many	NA	TGTGCCAGCAGCCAAGACGAGACTAGGACCTGGGAGACCCAGTACTTC	CASSQDETRTWETQYF
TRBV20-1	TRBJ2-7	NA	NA	TGCAGTGCTCTTCCGCCCGCGGGCGAGCAGTACTTC	CSALPPAGEQYF
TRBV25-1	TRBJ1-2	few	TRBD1	TGTGCCAGCAGCTGGACAGGCGGGCCTGTCATGGGCTACACCTTC	CASSWTGGPVMGYTF
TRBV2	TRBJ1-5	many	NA	TGTGCCAGCAGCCGGACAATTGAACAGCCCCAGCATTTT	CASSRTIEQPQHF
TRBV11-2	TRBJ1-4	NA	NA	TGTGCCAGCAGCCCGGATGGGGAAAAACTGTTTTTT	CASSPDGEKLFF
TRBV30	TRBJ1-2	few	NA	TGTGCCTGGAGTGTAGGGTCGGAGGGCTACACCTTC	CAWSVGSEGYTF
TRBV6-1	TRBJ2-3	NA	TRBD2	TGTGCCAGCAGGACCGGGACTAGCCTGTATTTT	CASRTGTSLYF
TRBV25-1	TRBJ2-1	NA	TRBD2	TGTGCCAGCAGTGATCTACTAGCGGAGATTGCGGATGAGCAGTTCTTC	CASSDLLAEIADEQFF
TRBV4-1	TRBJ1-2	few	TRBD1	TGCGCCAGCAGCCAACCCGCAGGGGGCTATGGCTACACCTTC	CASSQPAGGYGYTF
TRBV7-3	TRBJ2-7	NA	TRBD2	TGTGCCAGCACAGTGGCTAGCGGGAGTACTTTGCTGACCGACGAGCAGTACTTC	CASTVASGSTLLTDEQYF
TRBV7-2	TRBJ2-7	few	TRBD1	TGTGCCAGCAGAGACCGGGACAGGGGTAGACAGCAGTACTTC	CASRDRDRGRQQYF
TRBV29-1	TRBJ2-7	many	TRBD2	TGCAGCGTCGATGGACTAGCGGGAAGCGAGCAGTACTTC	CSVDGLAGSEQYF
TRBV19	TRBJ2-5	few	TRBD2	TGTGCCAGTAGTTCCGGACTAGCGCTCAAGACCCAGTACTTC	CASSSGLALKTQYF
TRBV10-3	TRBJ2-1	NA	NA	TGTGCCATCAGTGATGCAGGACAGCCAGGATTTTACAATGAGCAGTTCTTC	CAISDAGQPGFYNEQFF
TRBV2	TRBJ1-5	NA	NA	TGTGCCAGCAGGACGGTGGGGGAAAATCAGCCCCAGCATTTT	CASRTVGENQPQHF
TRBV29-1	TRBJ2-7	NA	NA	TGCAGCGTTGACACCTCCTACGAGCAGTACTTC	CSVDTSYEQYF
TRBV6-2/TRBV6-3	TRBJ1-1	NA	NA	TGTGCCAGCACTCTAGGGACTTCGGGTGACCCAAGAGCTTTCTTT	CASTLGTSGDPRAFF
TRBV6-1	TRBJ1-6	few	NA	TGTGCCAGCAGTGTCCGGGCGGATTCCTATAATTCACCCCTCCACTTT	CASSVRADSYNSPLHF
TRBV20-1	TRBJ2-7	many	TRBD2	TGCAGTGCTAGAGATCTGAAACTAGCGGGTAGCGACGAGCAGTACTTC	CSARDLKLAGSDEQYF
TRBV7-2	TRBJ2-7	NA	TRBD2	TGTGCCAGCAGCTTAACAGCGGGAGGCCGTGCCTCCTACGAGCAGTACTTC	CASSLTAGGRASYEQYF
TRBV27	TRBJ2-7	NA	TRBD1	TGTGCCAGCAGTTTATCGGGACAGATAACCTACGAGCAGTACTTC	CASSLSGQITYEQYF
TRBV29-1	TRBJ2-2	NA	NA	TGCAGCGTTGTTCTGGGCGGTAGCACCGGGGAGCTGTTTTTT	CSVVLGGSTGELFF
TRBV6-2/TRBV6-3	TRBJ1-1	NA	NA	TGTGCCAGCAGTTACGAGGGGAGGACCACTGAAGCTTTCTTT	CASSYEGRTTEAFF
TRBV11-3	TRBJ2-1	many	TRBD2	TGTGCCAGCGGAGGACTAGCGGGAGACAATGAGCAGTTCTTC	CASGGLAGDNEQFF
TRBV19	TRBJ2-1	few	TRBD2	TGTGCCAGTAGTATAGATCCCCTGAGCGGGAGGGTCCATGAGCAGTTCTTC	CASSIDPLSGRVHEQFF
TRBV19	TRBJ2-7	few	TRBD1	TGTGCCAGTAGTATCGGGACAGGATGGGAGCAGTACTTC	CASSIGTGWEQYF
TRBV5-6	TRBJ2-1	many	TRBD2	TGTGCCAGCAGTTGGATAGCGGGAAGCTCCTACAATGAGCAGTTCTTC	CASSWIAGSSYNEQFF
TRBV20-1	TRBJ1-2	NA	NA	TGCAGTGCTAGAAACCCAACCGGGACCGTCTATGGCTACACCTTC	CSARNPTGTVYGYTF
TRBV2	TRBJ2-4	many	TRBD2	TGTGCCAGCAGCGCTACCGTACTAGCGGAGGGGGGCAAAAACATTCAGTACTTC	CASSATVLAEGGKNIQYF
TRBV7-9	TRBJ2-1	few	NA	TGTGCCAGCAGCTCCGGAGGGGTCTCCGAGCAGTTCTTC	CASSSGGVSEQFF
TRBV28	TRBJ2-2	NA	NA	TGTGCCAGCACTCTGGACCCCCCGAACACCGGGGAGCTGTTTTTT	CASTLDPPNTGELFF
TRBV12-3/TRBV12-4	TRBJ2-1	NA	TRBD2	TGTGCCAGCACCTGGACTAGCGGGAGGGATGAGCAGTTCTTC	CASTWTSGRDEQFF
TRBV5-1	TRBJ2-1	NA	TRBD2	TGCGCCAGCAGCCACGGGCTAGCGGGGGCGGACAATGAGCAGTTCTTC	CASSHGLAGADNEQFF
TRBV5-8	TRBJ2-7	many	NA	TGTGCCAGCAGCGTACAGGGACCCTACGAGCAGTACTTC	CASSVQGPYEQYF
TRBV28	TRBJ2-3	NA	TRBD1	TGTGCCAGCAGTTTTCCCCCGGGACAGGGGAGAGATACGCAGTATTTT	CASSFPPGQGRDTQYF
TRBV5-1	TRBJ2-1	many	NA	TGCGCCAGCAGCCAGACTAGTGACGACAATGAGCAGTTCTTC	CASSQTSDDNEQFF
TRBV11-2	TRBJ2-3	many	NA	TGTGCCAGCAGTCGGACAGTTCGGCAAGATACGCAGTATTTT	CASSRTVRQDTQYF
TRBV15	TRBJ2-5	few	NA	TGTGCCACCAGGCGAACCTATCGCGGGGGCGGGACTGCTGGAGAGACCCAGTACTTC	CATRRTYRGGGTAGETQYF
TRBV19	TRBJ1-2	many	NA	TGTGCCAGTAATACCGGACGGAACTATGGCTACACCTTC	CASNTGRNYGYTF
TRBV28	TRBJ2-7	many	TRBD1	TGTGCCAGCAGTCCGGGACAGGGGTTCAACGAGCAGTACTTC	CASSPGQGFNEQYF
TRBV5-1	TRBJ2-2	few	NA	TGCGCCAGCAGCTTTTACAGTAGCACCGGGGAGCTGTTTTTT	CASSFYSSTGELFF
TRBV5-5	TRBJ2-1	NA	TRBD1	TGTGCCAGCAGCTTGGAGGGGGGACAGGATCTCCCCGGGGAGCAGTTCTTC	CASSLEGGQDLPGEQFF
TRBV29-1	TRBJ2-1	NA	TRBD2	TGCAGCGTGGCAGGACTAGCGGGAGAGACAATGAATGGGCAGTTCTTC	CSVAGLAGETMNGQFF
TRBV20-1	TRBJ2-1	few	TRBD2	TGCAGTGCTATACTAGCGGGAGAAAATGAGCAGTTCTTC	CSAILAGENEQFF
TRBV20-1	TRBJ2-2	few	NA	TGCAGTGCTAGGGGCAGGGGGAACACCGGGGAGCTGTTTTTT	CSARGRGNTGELFF
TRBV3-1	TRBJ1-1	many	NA	TGTGCCAGCAGCCCACGCGGAGGGGGAAAGGGTGAAGCTTTCTTT	CASSPRGGGKGEAFF
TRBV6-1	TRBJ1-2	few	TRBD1	TGTGCCAGCAGTGGAGCGGGACAGCACCTCTATGGCTACACCTTC	CASSGAGQHLYGYTF
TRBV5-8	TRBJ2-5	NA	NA	TGTGCCAGCAGCTTTAGGCGCGTCGGTTCCTGGTACTTC	CASSFRRVGSWYF
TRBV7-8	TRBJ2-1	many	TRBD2	TGTGCCAGCAGCTTAGAGGAAGCGGGAAGCAATGAGCAGTTCTTC	CASSLEEAGSNEQFF
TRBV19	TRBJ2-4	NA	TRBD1	TGTGCCAGTAGGCCAGGGGGCTTCTCGTCCAAAAACATTCAGTACTTC	CASRPGGFSSKNIQYF
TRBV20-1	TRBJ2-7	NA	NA	TGCAGTGCGCCGCGGGACCGTTCCTACGAGCAGTACTTC	CSAPRDRSYEQYF